This TCR beta chain was identified in a study of cytomegalovirus exposure and HLA in healthy donors. At the level of the study: A later analysis reported the same platform for the roughly 110 validation repertoires and the 650 to 750 first-cohort repertoires. The study, taken as a whole, reports: Cytomegalovirus association was assigned to under 200 TCR beta chains. Clusters of TCRs from the first cohort tended to co-occur in the 130 or so validation repertoires (as a later analysis found).

Trimming at V came to 4 bases and at J to 1 base, leaving 13 bases not matched to a gene. This CDR3 contains 18 residues. CDR1 SGHRS and CDR2 YFSETQ come from the germline V gene. In the case of this clone: Its specificity is not known.

The protocol was immunoSEQ multiplex PCR, while the TCRdb copy is restricted to in-frame clones and leaves out a portion. Here the sample spans about 260,000 clones, 80% to 95% being singletons. Among the roughly 120 subjects of the validation cohort, separate from the approximately 670-subject first cohort, were the donors. This sequence joins TRBV5-1 and TRBJ2-1, with 8 bases fitting TRBD1. The source of this sequence is a woman between 25 and 40 years old in good health and CMV-seronegative. The sample taken for sequencing was PBMCs. CDR3 loop: CASSPRDRSIPSYNEQFF. For the CDR3, the DNA is TGCGCCAGCAGCCCTCGGGACAGGTCAATCCCGTCCTACAATGAGCAGTTCTTC.